This T cell receptor (beta chain) is drawn from a study of a mutant IDH1 vaccine in newly diagnosed glioma. Study information: Beforehand, treatment had been radiotherapy, temozolomide, or both; the majority received both.

The J segment lost 4 bases and the V segment lost 0 bases, leaving 7 bases of the junction unmatched. The germline V gene encodes CDR1 SGDLS and CDR2 YYNGEE. The CDR3 extends over 15 amino acids. Concerning this clone itself: The antigen remains unidentified.

Time point of the sample: week 35, safety follow-up. Topical imiquimod was applied with each vaccine dose, which held 300 ug of mutant IDH1 20-mer peptide. This table comes from immunoSEQ multiplex PCR, and its TCRdb copy is limited to in-frame clones, with some not included. The data show some 60,000 clones, about four fifths seen once. This specimen consisted of PBMCs, obtained from a glioma patient whose treatment included an IDH1 peptide vaccine. J is TRBJ2-7 and V is TRBV9; 7 bases are shared with TRBD1. This clonotype was obtained from a man aged 35 to 55 with glioma. CDR3 loop: CASSVGQGVRYEQYF. The CDR3, as DNA: TGTGCCAGCAGCGTAGGTCAGGGGGTGAGATACGAGCAGTACTTC.